This T cell receptor beta chain stems from a study of T cell responses to AZD1222 COVID-19 vaccine. Findings and limits, study-wide: Seropositive at baseline were only six or seven AZD1222 recipients. With two AZD1222 doses given, Spike-specific TCR breadth and depth both rose. Clonal diversity was possibly underestimated, and white British individuals and females predominated among donors.

As regards this clone: Its antigen remains unidentified.

This table comes from immunoSEQ multiplex PCR, and its TCRdb copy is limited to in-frame clones, with some not included. The sample gives roughly 200,000 clones, around 93% of which show up once; roughly 0.99% is in the top ten. The TCR sequence derives from an adult in good health. The specimen comprised peripheral blood, sampled on day 0 of MenACWY control vaccination.

The CDR3 is CASSLEATPTDTQYF. The CDR3 DNA sequence: TGTGCCAGCAGCTTAGAGGCTACACCCACAGATACGCAGTATTTT. V usage is TRBV7-2 and J usage is TRBJ2-3, with D unclear. The V end was cut by 1 base, the J end by 2 bases, with 10 bases between. Germline CDR1 and CDR2: SGHTA and FQGNSA. There are 15 residues in the CDR3.